The rows below give T cell receptor beta chains drawn from one sample of a study of Ad26.COV2.S vaccination and SARS-CoV-2 variants. Measured with immunoSEQ multiplex PCR; TCRdb has only the in-frame clones, and not every one. This table has a few hundred thousand clones, more than 70% appearing once. The source material was peripheral blood, sampled in a trial of Ad26.COV2.S vaccine versus placebo. The receptors were gathered from a person aged 18-65 years who received the Ad26.COV2.S COVID-19 vaccine or a placebo. The CDR3 runs from the conserved cysteine through the conserved F or W. Fields, in order: V gene, clone size, D gene, J gene, CDR3 protein, CDR3 DNA. A D gene is named only where the DNA matches it firmly. Size is omitted from some rows. Given values are once, few, many or a class for expanded clones.

v_call: TRBV5-5
clone_size: once
d_call: -
j_call: TRBJ1-2
cdr3_aa: CASSLVPSGGYGYTF
cdr3_nt: TGTGCCAGCAGCTTGGTCCCCTCGGGGGGCTATGGCTACACCTTC

v_call: TRBV27
clone_size: -
d_call: -
j_call: TRBJ2-3
cdr3_aa: CASTKTRNSGTDTQYF
cdr3_nt: TGTGCCAGCACCAAGACCCGCAATTCGGGGACAGATACGCAGTATTTT

v_call: TRBV5-1
clone_size: -
d_call: -
j_call: TRBJ2-1
cdr3_aa: CASMADSSYNEQFF
cdr3_nt: TGCGCCAGCATGGCGGACAGCTCCTACAATGAGCAGTTCTTC

v_call: TRBV12-5
clone_size: -
d_call: -
j_call: TRBJ1-2
cdr3_aa: CASGSPFLRLSGYTF
cdr3_nt: TGTGCTAGTGGTTCCCCTTTTCTGAGGCTCAGTGGCTACACCTTC

v_call: TRBV12-3/TRBV12-4
clone_size: -
d_call: -
j_call: TRBJ1-1
cdr3_aa: CASREQLNTEAFF
cdr3_nt: TGTGCCAGCCGGGAACAGTTGAACACTGAAGCTTTCTTT

v_call: TRBV5-1
clone_size: -
d_call: -
j_call: TRBJ1-2
cdr3_aa: CASSEQGAYGYTF
cdr3_nt: TGCGCCAGCAGCGAACAGGGTGCCTATGGCTACACCTTC

v_call: TRBV28
clone_size: -
d_call: -
j_call: TRBJ1-5
cdr3_aa: CASSLPRRPQHF
cdr3_nt: TGTGCCAGCAGTCTTCCCAGGCGGCCCCAGCATTTT

v_call: TRBV9
clone_size: -
d_call: -
j_call: TRBJ1-4
cdr3_aa: CASSVGGPGEKLFF
cdr3_nt: TGTGCCAGCAGCGTAGGGGGCCCTGGAGAAAAACTGTTTTTT

v_call: TRBV30
clone_size: few
d_call: TRBD1
j_call: TRBJ1-1
cdr3_aa: CAWRGDRGSGRAFF
cdr3_nt: TGTGCCTGGAGGGGGGACAGGGGAAGCGGACGCGCTTTCTTT

v_call: TRBV28
clone_size: -
d_call: -
j_call: TRBJ1-1
cdr3_aa: CASSLDLNTEAFF
cdr3_nt: TGTGCCAGCAGTCTCGACCTCAACACTGAAGCTTTCTTT

v_call: TRBV2
clone_size: once
d_call: -
j_call: TRBJ2-1
cdr3_aa: CASSFRSSYNEQFF
cdr3_nt: TGTGCCAGCAGCTTCCGGAGCTCCTACAATGAGCAGTTCTTC

v_call: TRBV11-2
clone_size: -
d_call: TRBD2
j_call: TRBJ2-1
cdr3_aa: CASSTRTSGRYNEQFF
cdr3_nt: TGTGCCAGCAGCACTCGGACTAGCGGGAGGTACAATGAGCAGTTCTTC

v_call: TRBV7-2
clone_size: -
d_call: TRBD2
j_call: TRBJ2-7
cdr3_aa: CASSLEGTSGSRYEQYF
cdr3_nt: TGTGCCAGCAGCTTAGAAGGGACTAGCGGGAGCCGATACGAGCAGTACTTC

v_call: TRBV4-1
clone_size: -
d_call: TRBD1
j_call: TRBJ1-2
cdr3_aa: CASSRGTGGGYTF
cdr3_nt: TGCGCCAGCAGTAGAGGGACAGGGGGTGGCTACACCTTC

v_call: TRBV5-1
clone_size: -
d_call: -
j_call: TRBJ1-2
cdr3_aa: CASSLGVWQGDNGYTF
cdr3_nt: TGCGCCAGCAGCTTGGGGGTTTGGCAGGGTGACAATGGCTACACCTTC

v_call: TRBV6-2/TRBV6-3
clone_size: few
d_call: TRBD2
j_call: TRBJ2-7
cdr3_aa: CASSYAGRVDF
cdr3_nt: TGTGCCAGCAGTTACGCAGGGAGGGTGGACTTC

v_call: TRBV7-2
clone_size: -
d_call: -
j_call: TRBJ1-1
cdr3_aa: CASSLIEGGGTEAFF
cdr3_nt: TGTGCCAGCAGCCTGATCGAAGGGGGGGGCACTGAAGCTTTCTTT

v_call: TRBV29-1
clone_size: -
d_call: -
j_call: TRBJ1-1
cdr3_aa: CSVGLRGAFF
cdr3_nt: TGCAGCGTGGGCCTACGGGGAGCTTTCTTT

v_call: TRBV6-1
clone_size: once
d_call: -
j_call: TRBJ2-7
cdr3_aa: CASSETRLVYEQYF
cdr3_nt: TGTGCCAGCAGTGAGACTAGGTTAGTCTACGAGCAGTACTTC

v_call: TRBV19
clone_size: -
d_call: TRBD1
j_call: TRBJ2-3
cdr3_aa: CAGQGVRGTDTQYF
cdr3_nt: TGTGCCGGACAGGGGGTAAGGGGCACAGATACGCAGTATTTT

v_call: TRBV3-1/TRBV3-2
clone_size: -
d_call: -
j_call: TRBJ1-2
cdr3_aa: CASSLSGVDGYTF
cdr3_nt: TGTGCCAGCAGCCTATCTGGGGTTGATGGCTACACCTTC

v_call: TRBV4-2
clone_size: -
d_call: TRBD2
j_call: TRBJ2-5
cdr3_aa: CASSLYSERGYQETQYF
cdr3_nt: TGTGCCAGCAGCCTCTATTCCGAGCGGGGGTACCAAGAGACCCAGTACTTC

v_call: TRBV10-1
clone_size: -
d_call: -
j_call: TRBJ2-7
cdr3_aa: CARRVRITYEQYF
cdr3_nt: TGCGCCAGGAGGGTCCGGATAACCTACGAGCAGTACTTC

v_call: TRBV19
clone_size: -
d_call: TRBD2
j_call: TRBJ2-2
cdr3_aa: CASSIQGRGGNTGELFF
cdr3_nt: TGTGCCAGTAGTATTCAGGGACGCGGGGGAAACACCGGGGAGCTGTTTTTT

v_call: TRBV27
clone_size: -
d_call: -
j_call: TRBJ2-5
cdr3_aa: CASSPRGGETQYF
cdr3_nt: TGTGCCAGCAGTCCACGGGGTGGGGAGACCCAGTACTTC

v_call: TRBV5-1
clone_size: -
d_call: -
j_call: TRBJ2-3
cdr3_aa: CASSLEGSTDTQYF
cdr3_nt: TGCGCCAGCAGCTTGGAAGGCAGCACAGATACGCAGTATTTT

v_call: TRBV6-5
clone_size: few
d_call: -
j_call: TRBJ1-5
cdr3_aa: CASSWRRNQPQHF
cdr3_nt: TGTGCCAGCAGTTGGCGCCGCAATCAGCCCCAGCATTTT

v_call: TRBV6-5
clone_size: -
d_call: -
j_call: TRBJ2-7
cdr3_aa: CASSRAGTLSEQYF
cdr3_nt: TGTGCCAGCAGCCGCGCCGGGACACTCTCCGAGCAGTACTTC

v_call: TRBV10-3
clone_size: -
d_call: -
j_call: TRBJ2-6
cdr3_aa: CAIILLAKPDSGANVLTF
cdr3_nt: TGTGCCATCATCCTCCTAGCGAAGCCCGACTCTGGGGCCAACGTCCTGACTTTC

v_call: TRBV5-4
clone_size: -
d_call: -
j_call: TRBJ2-7
cdr3_aa: CASSLDQEGVREQYF
cdr3_nt: TGTGCCAGCAGCTTGGACCAAGAAGGTGTACGGGAGCAGTACTTC

v_call: TRBV5-6
clone_size: -
d_call: TRBD2
j_call: TRBJ2-7
cdr3_aa: CASSGGTSVSYLRAEQYF
cdr3_nt: TGTGCCAGCAGCGGGGGGACTAGCGTCTCCTACCTACGAGCCGAGCAGTACTTC

v_call: TRBV3-1/TRBV3-2
clone_size: -
d_call: -
j_call: TRBJ1-6
cdr3_aa: CASSQGGFGSPLHF
cdr3_nt: TGTGCCAGCAGCCAAGGAGGGTTCGGTTCACCCCTCCACTTT

v_call: TRBV25-1
clone_size: -
d_call: -
j_call: TRBJ1-4
cdr3_aa: CASSELTRDEKLFF
cdr3_nt: TGTGCCAGCAGTGAATTGACCCGCGATGAAAAACTGTTTTTT

v_call: TRBV18
clone_size: -
d_call: TRBD2
j_call: TRBJ2-7
cdr3_aa: CASSPWTSGAYEQYF
cdr3_nt: TGTGCCAGCTCACCATGGACTAGCGGGGCCTACGAGCAGTACTTC

v_call: TRBV5-1
clone_size: -
d_call: -
j_call: TRBJ2-1
cdr3_aa: CASSLEGGDNEQFF
cdr3_nt: TGCGCCAGCAGCTTGGAGGGGGGCGACAATGAGCAGTTCTTC

v_call: TRBV6-5
clone_size: -
d_call: TRBD2
j_call: TRBJ2-5
cdr3_aa: CASSPRGGLQETQYF
cdr3_nt: TGTGCCAGCAGTCCCCGGGGAGGGCTACAAGAGACCCAGTACTTC

v_call: TRBV5-1
clone_size: -
d_call: -
j_call: TRBJ1-1
cdr3_aa: CASSTTVTNTEAFF
cdr3_nt: TGCGCCAGCAGCACAACAGTGACGAACACTGAAGCTTTCTTT

v_call: TRBV28
clone_size: -
d_call: TRBD1
j_call: TRBJ1-2
cdr3_aa: CASSETGNYGYTF
cdr3_nt: TGTGCCAGCAGTGAGACAGGGAACTATGGCTACACCTTC

v_call: TRBV27
clone_size: -
d_call: -
j_call: TRBJ1-2
cdr3_aa: CASSVIGGSGYTF
cdr3_nt: TGTGCCAGCAGTGTAATAGGGGGGTCGGGCTACACCTTC

v_call: TRBV27
clone_size: -
d_call: -
j_call: TRBJ2-5
cdr3_aa: CASSAGETQYF
cdr3_nt: TGTGCCAGCAGTGCCGGGGAGACCCAGTACTTC

v_call: TRBV2
clone_size: -
d_call: -
j_call: TRBJ1-1
cdr3_aa: CASSRVTEAFF
cdr3_nt: TGTGCCAGCAGTAGGGTCACTGAAGCTTTCTTT

v_call: TRBV27
clone_size: -
d_call: -
j_call: TRBJ1-5
cdr3_aa: CASSSSGQPQHF
cdr3_nt: TGTGCCAGCAGTTCCTCCGGTCAGCCCCAGCATTTT

v_call: TRBV19
clone_size: -
d_call: -
j_call: TRBJ2-1
cdr3_aa: CASSGGTVSYNEQFF
cdr3_nt: TGTGCCAGTAGTGGAGGGACAGTCTCCTACAATGAGCAGTTCTTC

v_call: TRBV18
clone_size: -
d_call: -
j_call: TRBJ1-2
cdr3_aa: CASSPRTATNYGYTF
cdr3_nt: TGTGCCAGCTCACCACGGACGGCTACTAACTATGGCTACACCTTC

v_call: TRBV18
clone_size: -
d_call: -
j_call: TRBJ2-5
cdr3_aa: CASSPFDRLREQESQYF
cdr3_nt: TGTGCCAGCTCACCTTTCGACCGGTTGCGGGAACAAGAGAGCCAGTACTTC

v_call: TRBV2
clone_size: -
d_call: TRBD1
j_call: TRBJ1-5
cdr3_aa: CASQGDRGSYSNQPQHF
cdr3_nt: TGTGCCAGCCAGGGGGACAGGGGATCGTATAGCAATCAGCCCCAGCATTTT